The 5 T cell receptor beta chains in this list originate from one sample, sequenced in a study of cytomegalovirus exposure and HLA in healthy donors. The data were produced by immunoSEQ multiplex PCR, yet TCRdb's version contains in-frame clones alone and is incomplete. The sample contains tens of thousands of clones, roughly 96% of which appear only once. Material: PBMCs. The receptor source for this set is a young man in good health and CMV-seronegative.

This clone was seen once. The V gene is TRBV11-3, the J gene TRBJ2-5, with 9 bases matching TRBD1. CDR1 and CDR2 (germline): SGHNT, YENEEA. The CDR3 consists of 15 residues. J gave up 3 bases and V 6 bases, and 8 bases lay outside the gene matches. The CDR3 coding sequence is TGTGCCAGCAGATTCTCCGGGACAGGGAAAGAGACCCAGTACTTC. It encodes CASRFSGTGKETQYF.

DNA for the CDR3: TGTGCCAGTAAGCCAGCGGGGACCACAGATACGCAGTATTTT. Translation gives CASKPAGTTDTQYF. This chain joins TRBV19 and TRBJ2-3; 7 nucleotides match TRBD2. Germline V gives CDR1 LNHDA, CDR2 SQIVND (reference sequence). The V segment lost 7 bases and the J segment 2 bases; nucleotides outside the gene matches: 6. The CDR3 spans 14 residues.

The genes are TRBV19 and TRBJ2-1, with 12 positions matching TRBD2. The germline CDR1 and CDR2 sequences are LNHDA and SQIVND (reference sequence). The CDR3 is made up of 14 amino acids. Germline trimming cut 5 bases from V and 6 bases from J; bases unmatched to any gene: 2. The CDR3 loop is CASSPGLAGNEQFF. The CDR3 bases are TGTGCCAGTAGTCCGGGACTAGCGGGCAATGAGCAGTTCTTC.

This chain uses TRBV19 with TRBJ1-3; a weak D match, TRBD1 (5 bases). Germline-derived CDR1 and CDR2 are LNHDA and SQIVND (reference sequence). The CDR3 spans 18 residues. Trimming removed 5 bases from V and 4 bases from J, with 24 bases in between. The CDR3 sequence: CASSPKTDLRPPGNTIYF. The DNA for the CDR3 is TGTGCCAGTAGTCCAAAGACAGACCTAAGACCTCCCGGAAACACCATATATTTT.

This chain uses TRBV19 with TRBJ2-7; 8 nucleotides line up with TRBD1. Germline V gene data show CDR1 as LNHDA and CDR2 as SQIVND (reference sequence). Trimming took 3 bases from V and 2 from J; bases not matched to a gene: 9. The CDR3 extends over 16 amino acids. CDR3: CASSIYTGGSTYEQYF. The DNA of the CDR3 is TGTGCCAGTAGTATTTACACAGGGGGATCTACCTACGAGCAGTACTTC.